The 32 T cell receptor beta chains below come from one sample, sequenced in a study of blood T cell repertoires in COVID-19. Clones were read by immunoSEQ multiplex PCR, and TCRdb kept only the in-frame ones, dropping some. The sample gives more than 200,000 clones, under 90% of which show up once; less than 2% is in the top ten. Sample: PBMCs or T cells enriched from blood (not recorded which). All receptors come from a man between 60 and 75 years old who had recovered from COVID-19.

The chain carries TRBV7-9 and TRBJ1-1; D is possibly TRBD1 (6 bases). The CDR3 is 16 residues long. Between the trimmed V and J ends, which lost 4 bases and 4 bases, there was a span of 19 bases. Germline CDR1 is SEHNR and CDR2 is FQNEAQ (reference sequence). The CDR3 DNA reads TGTGCCAGCAGCTCAATCGGGGGGGCGTCGAGCACTGAAGCTTTCTTT. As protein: CASSSIGGASSTEAFF.

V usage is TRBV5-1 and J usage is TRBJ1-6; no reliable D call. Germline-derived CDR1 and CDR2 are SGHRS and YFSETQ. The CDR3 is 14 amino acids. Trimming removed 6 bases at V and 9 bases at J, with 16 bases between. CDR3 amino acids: CASTPALAGSPLHF. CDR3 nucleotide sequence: TGCGCCAGCACTCCTGCACTGGCGGGTTCACCCCTCCACTTT. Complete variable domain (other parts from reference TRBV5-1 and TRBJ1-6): KAGVTQTPRYLIKTRGQQVTLSCSPISGHRSVSWYQQTPGQGLQFLFEYFSETQRNKGNFPGRFSGRQFSNSRSEMNVSTLELGDSALYLCASTPALAGSPLHFGNGTRLTVT.

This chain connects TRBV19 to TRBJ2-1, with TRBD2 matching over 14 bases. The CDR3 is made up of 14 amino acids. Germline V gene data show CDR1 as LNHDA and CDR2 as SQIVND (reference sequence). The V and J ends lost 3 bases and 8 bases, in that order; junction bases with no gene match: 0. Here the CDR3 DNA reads TGTGCCAGTAGTATGACTAGCGGGGGGGATGAGCAGTTCTTC. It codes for CASSMTSGGDEQFF.

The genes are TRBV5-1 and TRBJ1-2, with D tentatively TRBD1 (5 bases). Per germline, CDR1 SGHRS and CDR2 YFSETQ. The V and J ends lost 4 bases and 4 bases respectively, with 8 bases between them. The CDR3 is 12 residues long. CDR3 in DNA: TGCGCCAGCAGCGGACAAGTCTATGGCTACACCTTC. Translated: CASSGQVYGYTF.

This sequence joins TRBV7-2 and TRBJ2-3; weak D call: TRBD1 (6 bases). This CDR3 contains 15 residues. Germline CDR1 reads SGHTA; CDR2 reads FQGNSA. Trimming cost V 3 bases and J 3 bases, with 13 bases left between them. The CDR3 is CASSLGASATDTQYF. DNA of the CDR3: TGTGCCAGCAGCTTGGGGGCAAGCGCGACAGATACGCAGTATTTT.

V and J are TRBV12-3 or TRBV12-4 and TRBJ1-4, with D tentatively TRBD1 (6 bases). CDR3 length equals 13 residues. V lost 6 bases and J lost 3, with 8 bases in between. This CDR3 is CASSRQANEKLFF. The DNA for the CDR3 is TGTGCCAGCAGCAGACAGGCTAATGAAAAACTGTTTTTT.

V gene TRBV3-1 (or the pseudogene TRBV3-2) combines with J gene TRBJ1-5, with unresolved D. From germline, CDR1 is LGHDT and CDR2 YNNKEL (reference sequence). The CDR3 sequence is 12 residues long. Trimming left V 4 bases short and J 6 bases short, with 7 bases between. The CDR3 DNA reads TGTGCCAGCAGCCTTCCAGGTCAGCCCCAGCATTTT. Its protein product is CASSLPGQPQHF.

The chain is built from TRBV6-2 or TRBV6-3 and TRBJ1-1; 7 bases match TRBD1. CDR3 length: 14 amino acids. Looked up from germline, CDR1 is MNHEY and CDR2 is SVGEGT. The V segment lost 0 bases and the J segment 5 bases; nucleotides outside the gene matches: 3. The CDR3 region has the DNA TGTGCCAGCAGTTACTCTACAGGGGTAACTGAAGCTTTCTTT. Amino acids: CASSYSTGVTEAFF.

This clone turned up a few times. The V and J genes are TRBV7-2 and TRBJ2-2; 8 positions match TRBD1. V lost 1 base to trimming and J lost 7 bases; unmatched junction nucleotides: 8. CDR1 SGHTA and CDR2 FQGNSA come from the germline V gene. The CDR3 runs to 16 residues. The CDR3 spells CASSLEGRGLGGELFF. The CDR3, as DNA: TGTGCCAGCAGCTTAGAGGGCAGGGGGCTTGGCGGGGAGCTGTTTTTT. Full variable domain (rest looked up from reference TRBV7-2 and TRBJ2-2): GAGVSQSPSNKVTEKGKDVELRCDPISGHTALYWYRQSLGQGLEFLIYFQGNSAPDKSGLPSDRFSAERTGGSVSTLTIQRTQQEDSAVYLCASSLEGRGLGGELFFGEGSRLTVL.

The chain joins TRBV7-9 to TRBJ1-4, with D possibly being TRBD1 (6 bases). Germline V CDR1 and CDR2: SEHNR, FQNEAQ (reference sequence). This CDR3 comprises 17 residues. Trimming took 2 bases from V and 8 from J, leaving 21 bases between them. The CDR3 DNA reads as TGTGCCAGCAGCTTATTCGGAATGGGGACACCCGGGGAAAAACTGTTTTTT. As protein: CASSLFGMGTPGEKLFF.

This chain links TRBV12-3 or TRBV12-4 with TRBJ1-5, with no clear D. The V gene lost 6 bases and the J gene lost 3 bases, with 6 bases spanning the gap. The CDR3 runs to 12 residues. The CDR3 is CASRGYNQPQHF. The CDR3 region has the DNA TGTGCCAGCAGGGGCTACAATCAGCCCCAGCATTTT.

The CDR3 reads CASSFYGVHQPQHF. As DNA, the CDR3 is TGTGCCAGCAGCTTCTACGGGGTTCATCAGCCCCAGCATTTT. The rearrangement joins TRBV7-2 to TRBJ1-5; D call uncertain. V dropped 3 bases and J dropped 5 bases, with 11 bases sitting between them. The CDR3 is 14 amino acids. CDR1 and CDR2 (germline): SGHTA, FQGNSA.

CDR3 DNA sequence: TGTGCCAGCAGTTTGTCTTGGTCAGGGGGCTCTGAAAAACTGTTTTTT. Amino acids: CASSLSWSGGSEKLFF. The chain employs TRBV27 and TRBJ1-4; 8 positions agree with TRBD1. The V and J ends lost 3 bases and 7 bases, in that order; junction bases with no gene match: 10. CDR1 is MNHEY and CDR2 is SMNVEV in the germline V gene (reference sequence). CDR3 size: 16 residues.

CDR3 bases: TGCAGTGCTAGTTTAGCGGGACATTATGGCTACACCTTC. Protein product: CSASLAGHYGYTF. V usage is TRBV20-1 and J usage is TRBJ1-2; D perhaps matches TRBD1 (6 bases). The germline V gene encodes CDR1 DFQATT and CDR2 SNEGSKA (reference sequence). The CDR3 has 13 residues. The ends were cut back, 3 bases at V and 5 bases at J, with 13 bases in the middle.

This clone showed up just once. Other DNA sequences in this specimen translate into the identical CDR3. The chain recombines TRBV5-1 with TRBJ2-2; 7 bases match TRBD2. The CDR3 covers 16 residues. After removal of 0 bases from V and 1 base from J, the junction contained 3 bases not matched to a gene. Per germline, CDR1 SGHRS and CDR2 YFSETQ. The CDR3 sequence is CASSLAASGNTGELFF. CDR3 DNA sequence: TGCGCCAGCAGCTTGGCAGCTAGCGGGAACACCGGGGAGCTGTTTTTT.

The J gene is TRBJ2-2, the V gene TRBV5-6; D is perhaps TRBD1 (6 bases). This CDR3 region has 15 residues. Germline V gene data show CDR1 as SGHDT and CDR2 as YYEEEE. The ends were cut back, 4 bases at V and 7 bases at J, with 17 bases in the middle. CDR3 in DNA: TGTGCCAGCAGCCTGTACAGGGATGTGCGCGGGGAGCTGTTTTTT. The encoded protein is CASSLYRDVRGELFF. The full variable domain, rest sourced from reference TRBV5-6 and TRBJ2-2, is DAGVTQSPTHLIKTRGQQVTLRCSPKSGHDTVSWYQQALGQGPQFIFQYYEEEERQRGNFPDRFSGHQFPNYSSELNVNALLLGDSALYLCASSLYRDVRGELFFGEGSRLTVL.

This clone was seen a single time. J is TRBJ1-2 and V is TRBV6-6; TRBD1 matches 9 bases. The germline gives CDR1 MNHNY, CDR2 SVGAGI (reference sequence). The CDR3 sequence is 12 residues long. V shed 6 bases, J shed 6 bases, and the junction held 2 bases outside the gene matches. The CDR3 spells CASSRDRDGYTF. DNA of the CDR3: TGTGCCAGCAGCAGGGACAGGGATGGCTACACCTTC.

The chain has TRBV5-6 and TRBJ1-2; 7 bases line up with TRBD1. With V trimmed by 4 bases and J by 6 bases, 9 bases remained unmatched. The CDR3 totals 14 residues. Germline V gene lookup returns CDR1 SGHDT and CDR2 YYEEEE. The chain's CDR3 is CASSQKGARHGYTF. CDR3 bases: TGTGCCAGCAGCCAGAAGGGGGCGCGTCATGGCTACACCTTC.

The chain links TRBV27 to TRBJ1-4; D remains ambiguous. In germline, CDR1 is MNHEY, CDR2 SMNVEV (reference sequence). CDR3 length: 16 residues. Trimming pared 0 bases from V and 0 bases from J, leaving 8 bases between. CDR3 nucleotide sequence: TGTGCCAGCAGTTTATCAGTGACTCCAACTAATGAAAAACTGTTTTTT. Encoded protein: CASSLSVTPTNEKLFF.

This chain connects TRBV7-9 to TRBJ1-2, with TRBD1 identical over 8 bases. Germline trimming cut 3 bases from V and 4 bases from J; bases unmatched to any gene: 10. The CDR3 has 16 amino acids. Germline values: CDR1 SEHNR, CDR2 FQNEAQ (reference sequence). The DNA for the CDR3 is TGTGCCAGCAGCTTCACAGACAGGGGATCAGGCTATGGCTACACCTTC. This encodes CASSFTDRGSGYGYTF.

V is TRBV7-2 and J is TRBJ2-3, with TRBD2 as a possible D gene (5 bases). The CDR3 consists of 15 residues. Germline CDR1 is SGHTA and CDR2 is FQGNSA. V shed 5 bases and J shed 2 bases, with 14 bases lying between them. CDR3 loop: CASSVLRGNTDTQYF. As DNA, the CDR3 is TGTGCCAGCAGCGTCTTACGGGGAAACACAGATACGCAGTATTTT.

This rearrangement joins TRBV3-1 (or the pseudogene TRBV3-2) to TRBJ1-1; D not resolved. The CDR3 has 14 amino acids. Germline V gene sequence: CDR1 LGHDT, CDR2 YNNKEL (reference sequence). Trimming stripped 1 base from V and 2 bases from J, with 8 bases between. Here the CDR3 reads CASSQGYSNTEAFF. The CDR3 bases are TGTGCCAGCAGCCAAGGCTACAGCAACACTGAAGCTTTCTTT.

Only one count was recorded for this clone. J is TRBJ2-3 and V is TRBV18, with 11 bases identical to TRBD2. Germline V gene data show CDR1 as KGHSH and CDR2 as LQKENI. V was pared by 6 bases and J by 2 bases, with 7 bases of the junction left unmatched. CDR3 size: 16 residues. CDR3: CASSPGTSGTTDTQYF. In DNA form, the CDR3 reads TGTGCCAGCTCCCCTGGGACTAGCGGAACCACAGATACGCAGTATTTT.

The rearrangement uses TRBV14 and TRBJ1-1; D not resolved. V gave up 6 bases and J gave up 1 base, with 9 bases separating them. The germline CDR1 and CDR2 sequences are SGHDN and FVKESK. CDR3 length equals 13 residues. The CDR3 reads CASSRTPNTEAFF. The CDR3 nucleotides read TGTGCCAGCAGTCGGACTCCGAACACTGAAGCTTTCTTT. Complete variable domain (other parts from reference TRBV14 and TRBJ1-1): EAGVTQFPSHSVIEKGQTVTLRCDPISGHDNLYWYRRVMGKEIKFLLHFVKESKQDESGMPNNRFLAERTGGTYSTLKVQPAELEDSGVYFCASSRTPNTEAFFGQGTRLTVV.

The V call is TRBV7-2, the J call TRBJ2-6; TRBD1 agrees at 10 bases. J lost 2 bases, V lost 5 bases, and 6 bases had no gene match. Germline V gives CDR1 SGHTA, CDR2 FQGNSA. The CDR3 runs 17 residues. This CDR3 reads CASSTGTGETGANVLTF. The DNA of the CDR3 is TGTGCCAGCAGCACAGGGACAGGGGAGACTGGGGCCAACGTCCTGACTTTC.

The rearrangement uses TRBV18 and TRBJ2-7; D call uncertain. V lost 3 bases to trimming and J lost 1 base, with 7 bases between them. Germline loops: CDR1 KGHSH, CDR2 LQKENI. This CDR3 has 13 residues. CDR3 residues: CASSPASSYEQYF. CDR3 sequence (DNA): TGTGCCAGCTCACCGGCCTCATCCTACGAGCAGTACTTC. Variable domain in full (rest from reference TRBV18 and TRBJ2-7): NAGVMQNPRHLVRRRGQEARLRCSPMKGHSHVYWYRQLPEEGLKFMVYLQKENIIDESGMPKERFSAEFPKEGPSILRIQQVVRGDSAAYFCASSPASSYEQYFGPGTRLTVT.

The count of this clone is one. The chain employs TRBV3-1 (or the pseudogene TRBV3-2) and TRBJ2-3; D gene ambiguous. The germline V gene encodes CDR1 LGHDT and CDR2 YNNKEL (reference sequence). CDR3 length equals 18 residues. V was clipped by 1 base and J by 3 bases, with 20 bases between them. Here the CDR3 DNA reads TGTGCCAGCAGCCAAGGTGGCAGCGCCCCGGCGGTGACAGATACGCAGTATTTT. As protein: CASSQGGSAPAVTDTQYF.

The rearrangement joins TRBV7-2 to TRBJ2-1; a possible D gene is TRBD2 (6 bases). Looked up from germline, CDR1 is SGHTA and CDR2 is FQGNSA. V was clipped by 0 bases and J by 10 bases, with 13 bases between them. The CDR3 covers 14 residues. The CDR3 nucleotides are TGTGCCAGCAGCTTAGCGCGGGTGGGAGGCGAGCAGTTCTTC. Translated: CASSLARVGGEQFF.

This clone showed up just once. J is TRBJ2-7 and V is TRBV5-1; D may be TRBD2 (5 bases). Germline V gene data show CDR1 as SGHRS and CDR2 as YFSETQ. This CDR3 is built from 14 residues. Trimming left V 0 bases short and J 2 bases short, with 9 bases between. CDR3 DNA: TGCGCCAGCAGCTTGGCCGAGGGTACCTACGAGCAGTACTTC. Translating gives CASSLAEGTYEQYF. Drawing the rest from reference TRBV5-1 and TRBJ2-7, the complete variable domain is KAGVTQTPRYLIKTRGQQVTLSCSPISGHRSVSWYQQTPGQGLQFLFEYFSETQRNKGNFPGRFSGRQFSNSRSEMNVSTLELGDSALYLCASSLAEGTYEQYFGPGTRLTVT.

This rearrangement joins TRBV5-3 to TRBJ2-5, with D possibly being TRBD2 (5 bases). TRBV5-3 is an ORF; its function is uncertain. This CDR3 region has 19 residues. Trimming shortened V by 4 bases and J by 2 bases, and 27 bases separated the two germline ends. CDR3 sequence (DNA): TGTGCCAGAAGCGGCCCGCCCGGAGACTACTCGCCCCCACAAGAGACCCAGTACTTC. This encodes CARSGPPGDYSPPQETQYF.

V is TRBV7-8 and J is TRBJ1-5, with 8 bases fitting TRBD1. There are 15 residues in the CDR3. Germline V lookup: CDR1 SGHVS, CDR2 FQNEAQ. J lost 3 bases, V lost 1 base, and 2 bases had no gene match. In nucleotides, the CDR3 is TGTGCCAGCAGCTTAGGGGACAGGAACAATCAGCCCCAGCATTTT. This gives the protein CASSLGDRNNQPQHF.

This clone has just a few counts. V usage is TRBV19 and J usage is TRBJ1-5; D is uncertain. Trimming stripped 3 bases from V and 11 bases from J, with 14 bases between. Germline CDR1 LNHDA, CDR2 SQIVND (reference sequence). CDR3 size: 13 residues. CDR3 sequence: CASSIVEESAQHF. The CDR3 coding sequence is TGTGCCAGTAGTATTGTGGAGGAATCAGCCCAGCATTTT.